This is a list of T cell receptor beta chains from one sample in a study of T cell responses to AZD1222 COVID-19 vaccine. Assay used: immunoSEQ multiplex PCR; TCRdb lists only in-frame clones, some missing. The profile shows 70,000 or so clones, 87% of them singletons. The sequences come from peripheral blood, collected on day 0 of AZD1222 vaccination. The receptors derive from an adult in good health. CDR3s include the opening cysteine and the closing phenylalanine or tryptophan. D genes are given only for firm matches. Rows give clone size only sometimes, using once, few, many, or a class for an expanded clone.

d_call j_call v_call clone_size cdr3_nt cdr3_aa
- TRBJ2-2 TRBV27 - TGTGCCAGCAGTTTTTCTTGGGCAGGGATCACCGGGGAGCTGTTTTTT CASSFSWAGITGELFF
- TRBJ1-2 TRBV2 once TGTGCCAGCAGTGAATCGGGCGGTTACTATGGCTACACCTTC CASSESGGYYGYTF
- TRBJ2-5 TRBV4-2 - TGTGCCAGCAGCCAACCCGGACAGCAAGAGACCCAGTACTTC CASSQPGQQETQYF
TRBD1 TRBJ1-6 TRBV30 - TGTGCCTGGAGGGACAGGGGAGCCTCACCCCTCCACTTT CAWRDRGASPLHF
- TRBJ2-1 TRBV30 - TGTGCCTGGAAGACAGACGGCGTGCAGTTCTTC CAWKTDGVQFF
- TRBJ2-7 TRBV20-1 medium-sized TGCAGTGCTAGTTCCGAAGAGCAGTACTTC CSASSEEQYF
TRBD1 TRBJ2-1 TRBV7-9 - TGTGCCAGCAGGGGAACAGGGGATGAGCAGTTCTTC CASRGTGDEQFF
- TRBJ1-1 TRBV6-5 - TGTGCCAGCAGTTACGGGGGACTGGGCACTGAAGCTTTCTTT CASSYGGLGTEAFF
- TRBJ2-7 TRBV28 - TGTGCCAGCACTACCAACAGGGCCTACGAGCAGTACTTC CASTTNRAYEQYF
- TRBJ2-3 TRBV5-5 - TGTGCCAGCAGCTTGTGGGGACTCGGTAGCACAGATACGCAGTATTTT CASSLWGLGSTDTQYF
TRBD2 TRBJ2-3 TRBV28 - TGTGCCAGCAGTTTATTCATCCTAGCGGGGGGGCAGGATACGCAGTATTTT CASSLFILAGGQDTQYF
- TRBJ1-2 TRBV3-1/TRBV3-2 - TGTGCCAGCAGCCAACAGGGGATCTATGGCTACACCTTC CASSQQGIYGYTF
TRBD1 TRBJ1-1 TRBV10-3 - TGTGCCAAAAAAACAGGGGGGAGGAACACTGAAGCTTTCTTT CAKKTGGRNTEAFF
TRBD1 TRBJ2-7 TRBV11-2 - TGTGCCAGCAGTAAGACAGGGGGCGCGTTGGGCGAGCAGTACTTC CASSKTGGALGEQYF
- TRBJ2-2 TRBV19 - TGTGCCAGTAGTATCTACGAGGGTTCAGGGGAGCTGTTTTTT CASSIYEGSGELFF
- TRBJ2-4 TRBV7-9 - TGTGCCAGCAGCCAGGGCCCGGGACTGACGATAGCCAAAAACATTCAGTACTTC CASSQGPGLTIAKNIQYF
TRBD1 TRBJ1-1 TRBV29-1 - TGCAGCGTTGAAAAATTCACCGGGACAGGGGACCTTGAAGCTTTCTTT CSVEKFTGTGDLEAFF
- TRBJ2-2 TRBV9 few TGTGCCAGCAGCCCCCCTGTAGGGGAGCTGTTTTTT CASSPPVGELFF
TRBD1 TRBJ1-2 TRBV27 - TGTGCCAGCAGTTTATCCGGCCAGGGGGGTCACTATGGCTACACCTTC CASSLSGQGGHYGYTF
- TRBJ1-1 TRBV12-3/TRBV12-4 - TGTGCCAGCAGGACTGGGACATTTGAAGCTTTCTTT CASRTGTFEAFF
TRBD2 TRBJ2-3 TRBV9 - TGTGCCAGCAGCGTCGGGGGGGCCGCAGATACGCAGTATTTT CASSVGGAADTQYF
- TRBJ1-1 TRBV5-1 once TGCGCCAGCAGCTTGGACGGCCACCTTATGAACACTGAAGCTTTCTTT CASSLDGHLMNTEAFF
TRBD1 TRBJ1-2 TRBV18 once TGTGCCAGCTCACCGAGGCGACAGGGCCAAACTAACTATGGCTACACCTTC CASSPRRQGQTNYGYTF
- TRBJ2-5 TRBV27 - TGTGCCAGCAGTCCCCGACTGGGGGTCGGAGAGACCCAGTACTTC CASSPRLGVGETQYF
- TRBJ1-3 TRBV30 - TGTGCCTGGAGTAGGGTGGGACAAGTAGGAAACACCATATATTTT CAWSRVGQVGNTIYF
- TRBJ2-3 TRBV18 - TGTGCCAGCTCACGACTTTTGGACTCAGGCACAGATACGCAGTATTTT CASSRLLDSGTDTQYF
- TRBJ2-3 TRBV6-1 - TGTGCCAGCAGTGAATGGGGCACAGATACGCAGTATTTT CASSEWGTDTQYF
- TRBJ2-2 TRBV7-7 - TGTGCTAGCAGCTTAAGGGTCGGATCCGGGGAGCTGTTTTTT CASSLRVGSGELFF
- TRBJ1-5 TRBV18 - TGTGCCAGCTCATCCTCCCACGGGGCCTATAGCAATCAGCCCCAGCATTTT CASSSSHGAYSNQPQHF
TRBD1 TRBJ1-1 TRBV7-3 - TGTGCCAGCAGCGAGGGACAGCCGGAGACTGAAGCTTTCTTT CASSEGQPETEAFF
- TRBJ2-3 TRBV5-6 - TGTGCCAGCAGCTTGGGACAGCCCACAGATACGCAGTATTTT CASSLGQPTDTQYF
- TRBJ1-4 TRBV5-3 - TGTGCCAGAAGCCTGGGGGGAGCCGGTGATGAAAAACTGTTTTTT CARSLGGAGDEKLFF
- TRBJ1-2 TRBV28 - TGTGCCAGCCTCGATCCCGGGAGGAAGGTTGGCTACACCTTC CASLDPGRKVGYTF
- TRBJ2-5 TRBV12-3/TRBV12-4 - TGTGCCAGCAGTTTAGGCGGGACCCAGTACTTC CASSLGGTQYF
TRBD2 TRBJ2-2 TRBV14 - TGTGCCAGCAGCCAGGGGACTAGCGGGTCGAACACCGGGGAGCTGTTTTTT CASSQGTSGSNTGELFF
TRBD1 TRBJ1-1 TRBV29-1 once TGCAGCGGTGACAGGGTTGGCACTGAAGCTTTCTTT CSGDRVGTEAFF
TRBD1 TRBJ1-2 TRBV29-1 - TGCAGCGTTGAGGTACGACAGGGGGCTAGTGGCTACACCTTC CSVEVRQGASGYTF
- TRBJ1-1 TRBV30 - TGTGCCTGGAGTCTTTTAGTTATGAACACTGAAGCTTTCTTT CAWSLLVMNTEAFF
TRBD2 TRBJ2-1 TRBV19 - TGTGCCAGTCGAATCGTCGGGGGGGACCACACCCCACAGTTCTTC CASRIVGGDHTPQFF
TRBD2 TRBJ2-1 TRBV3-1/TRBV3-2 - TGTGCCAGCAGCCAAGTTCCAGCGGGGGGCCCCAGCTCCTACAATGAGCAGTTCTTC CASSQVPAGGPSSYNEQFF
- TRBJ2-1 TRBV4-2 - TGTGCCAGCAGCCAAGAGTCCAGACACGAGCAGTTCTTC CASSQESRHEQFF
TRBD1 TRBJ1-2 TRBV30 - TGTGCCTGGAGTGTGGCTGGAGGGGGCGAGTATGGCTACACCTTC CAWSVAGGGEYGYTF
TRBD2 TRBJ2-7 TRBV7-2 few TGTGCCAGCAGCTGGACTAGCCGAGGGTACTACGAGCAGTACTTC CASSWTSRGYYEQYF
- TRBJ2-1 TRBV6-2/TRBV6-3 - TGTGCCAGCAGTCGGACAGAGAACAATGAGCAGTTCTTC CASSRTENNEQFF
TRBD1 TRBJ2-7 TRBV9 - TGTGCCAGCAGCCCTCGGGACAGACCCTACGAGCAGTACTTC CASSPRDRPYEQYF
- TRBJ1-6 TRBV30 - TGTGCCTGGAGTGTCGGCAGGGTTGATTCACCCCTCCACTTT CAWSVGRVDSPLHF
- TRBJ1-1 TRBV4-1 - TGCGCCAGCAGCCAGCCCACAGGGATGAACACTGAAGCTTTCTTT CASSQPTGMNTEAFF
- TRBJ1-1 TRBV9 few TGTGCCAGCGGCGGGAGGAACACTGAAGCTTTCTTT CASGGRNTEAFF
- TRBJ1-6 TRBV6-6 - TGTGCCAGCAGTTACTTCGCGGGGGGCGATTCACCCCTCCACTTT CASSYFAGGDSPLHF
- TRBJ1-2 TRBV3-1/TRBV3-2 - TGTGCCAGCAGCCAAGATTGGAACAGATCAGGCTACACCTTC CASSQDWNRSGYTF
- TRBJ1-1 TRBV19 - TGTGCCAGATGGAGGGAGGACACTGAAGCTTTCTTT CARWREDTEAFF
- TRBJ2-2 TRBV4-3 - TGCGCCAGCACCTCTTTATTTACCGCGAACACCGGGGAGCTGTTTTTT CASTSLFTANTGELFF
- TRBJ1-2 TRBV3-1/TRBV3-2 - TGTGCCAGCAGGATGCGTGGGAGAACCTATGGCTACACCTTC CASRMRGRTYGYTF
- TRBJ1-6 TRBV4-1 - TGCGCCACTTCCCCGGGACGGGATAATTCACCCCTCCACTTT CATSPGRDNSPLHF